This TCR beta chain was identified during a study of T cells in Graves' hyperthyroidism and ophthalmopathy. Overall study findings and caveats: Blood shared most expanded thyroid clonotypes above 0.001.

The investigators amplified TCR beta CDR3 regions from RNA transcripts. During a first-round RT-PCR of the TCR CDR3, the HTBI primer set was used. TCRdb fed the multiplex PCR reads into MiXCR, producing one record per CDR3 protein. Of 250,000 to 300,000 distinct CDR3 sequences detected, about 14% appear once; the ten largest clones hold more than 7.5%. Concerning this clonotype: Its cognate antigen is unknown.

V gave up 2 bases and J gave up 0 bases; unmatched junction bases: 4. CDR3 length equals 15 residues. CDR1 and CDR2 from the germline V gene are LNHDA and SQIVND (reference sequence). The chain couples TRBV19 to TRBJ2-7, with TRBD1 identical over 7 bases. Sequencing was performed on blood. The receptor was derived from a woman younger than 45 with Graves' hyperthyroidism that later progressed to Graves' ophthalmopathy. The CDR3 region is CASSIPGTVSYEQYF. The CDR3 coding sequence is TGTGCCAGTAGTATACCAGGGACAGTCTCCTACGAGCAGTACTTC.